One and the same sample provided the 27 T cell receptor beta chains below, sequenced in a study of blood T cell repertoires in COVID-19. The protocol was immunoSEQ multiplex PCR, while the TCRdb copy is restricted to in-frame clones and leaves out a portion. The table shows about 480,000 clones, with about 89% occurring only once. The sequencing sample was made of peripheral blood. The source of these receptors is a woman aged 45 to 65 with COVID-19, enrolled during active disease.

The J gene is TRBJ2-1, the V gene TRBV12-3 or TRBV12-4, with D possibly TRBD1 on 5 matching bases. The length of the CDR3 is 12 residues. V was trimmed by 8 bases and J by 6 bases, leaving 11 bases between them. CDR3 in DNA: TGTGCCAGCCGTCAGGGAAGCAATGAGCAGTTCTTC. Translating gives CASRQGSNEQFF.

This clone was recorded only once. The chain couples TRBV9 to TRBJ2-2; possible D gene TRBD1, 6 bases. Germline CDR1 and CDR2: SGDLS and YYNGEE. There are 14 residues in the CDR3. The ends were cut back, 5 bases at V and 7 bases at J, with 15 bases in the middle. CDR3 nucleotide sequence: TGTGCCAGCAGACCCGTAGGGGGTAGCGGGGAGCTGTTTTTT. Translation gives CASRPVGGSGELFF.

CDR3 nucleotides: TGTGCCAGCAGCCAAGAGGACTTGACGGGAAATGAAAAACTGTTTTTT. Translating it yields CASSQEDLTGNEKLFF. This chain connects TRBV3-1 (or the pseudogene TRBV3-2) to TRBJ1-4; D is unclear. Germline loops: CDR1 LGHDT, CDR2 YNNKEL (reference sequence). CDR3 length equals 16 residues. Deletions cut 0 bases from V and 5 bases from J, with 13 bases between.

This clone showed up just a few times. The chain uses TRBV3-1 (or the pseudogene TRBV3-2) and TRBJ1-1; D gene uncertain. V gave up 7 bases and J gave up 2 bases, with 14 bases separating them. This CDR3 is 14 amino acids long. In germline, CDR1 is LGHDT, CDR2 YNNKEL (reference sequence). The CDR3 region is CASKPAGRNTEAFF. CDR3 bases: TGTGCCAGCAAACCGGCGGGGAGAAACACTGAAGCTTTCTTT.

The table lists this clone with a count of one. This chain links TRBV24-1 with TRBJ2-1, with 9 bases lining up with TRBD1. V was clipped by 6 bases and J by 7 bases; unmatched bases: 12. The V gene's germline CDR1 is KGHDR and CDR2 SFDVKD. This CDR3 contains 16 residues. In DNA, the CDR3 is TGTGCCACCAGTCCAATGGACAGGGGTGACCGGAATGAGCAGTTCTTC. Its translation: CATSPMDRGDRNEQFF.

V gene TRBV6-5 combines with J gene TRBJ2-7; 8 bases fit TRBD1. CDR1 is MNHEY and CDR2 is SVGAGI in the germline V gene. The length of the CDR3 is 15 residues. V was pared by 5 bases and J by 1 base, with 7 bases of the junction left unmatched. The CDR3 region is CASSPRWTGSYEQYF. CDR3 coding DNA: TGTGCCAGCAGTCCTCGATGGACAGGGTCCTACGAGCAGTACTTC.

The chain couples TRBV29-1 to TRBJ2-2; TRBD1 aligns across 9 bases. V lost 3 bases and J lost 5; bases outside the gene matches: 4. Germline lookup yields CDR1 SQVTM and CDR2 ANQGSEA. The CDR3 is 14 residues long. CDR3 region: CSVEGTGRTGELFF. CDR3 nucleotide sequence: TGCAGCGTTGAGGGGACAGGGAGGACCGGGGAGCTGTTTTTT.

The chain joins TRBV27 to TRBJ2-1, with TRBD2 matching 7 bases. CDR3 length: 15 residues. The V segment lost 2 bases and the J segment 3 bases; nucleotides outside the gene matches: 4. Per germline, CDR1 MNHEY and CDR2 SMNVEV (reference sequence). CDR3 DNA: TGTGCCAGCAGTTTAGGGAGGGGTGGCTACAATGAGCAGTTCTTC. Translated: CASSLGRGGYNEQFF.

This CDR3 is CASSSDRANNEQFF. CDR3 DNA sequence: TGCGCCAGCAGTTCGGACAGGGCGAACAATGAGCAGTTCTTC. The rearrangement joins TRBV5-1 to TRBJ2-1; the match to TRBD1 covers 8 bases. CDR1 is SGHRS, CDR2 YFSETQ, per germline. V was clipped by 5 bases and J by 5 bases; unmatched bases: 6. CDR3 length: 14 amino acids.

The table lists this clone with a count of one. The chain employs TRBV5-1 and TRBJ2-1, with D perhaps matching TRBD2 (5 bases). The germline CDR1 and CDR2 sequences are SGHRS and YFSETQ. The ends were cut back, 0 bases at V and 3 bases at J, with 10 bases in the middle. The CDR3 covers 15 residues. The CDR3: CASSLADFGYNEQFF. The CDR3 DNA follows: TGCGCCAGCAGCTTGGCGGACTTCGGCTACAATGAGCAGTTCTTC.

This chain links TRBV5-1 with TRBJ2-3, with TRBD1 matching 7 bases. The J segment lost 2 bases and the V segment lost 0 bases, leaving 3 bases of the junction unmatched. CDR3 length equals 15 residues. Germline V gene lookup returns CDR1 SGHRS and CDR2 YFSETQ. The CDR3 sequence: CASSLAGGHTDTQYF. In DNA form, the CDR3 reads TGCGCCAGCAGCTTGGCAGGGGGTCACACAGATACGCAGTATTTT.

This clone has just one count. The CDR3 region has the DNA TGTGCCAGCCGCCAGGGACTAGCGGGCCAAGAGCAGTTCTTC. The encoded protein is CASRQGLAGQEQFF. The chain is built from TRBV27 and TRBJ2-1, with TRBD2 matching over 12 bases. Looked up from germline, CDR1 is MNHEY and CDR2 is SMNVEV (reference sequence). V was clipped by 8 bases and J by 10 bases; unmatched bases: 9. The CDR3 contains 14 residues.

This clone was recorded a few times. The same CDR3 is also encoded by other DNA sequences in this sample. The V gene is TRBV13, the J gene TRBJ1-5, with D possibly being TRBD1 (6 bases). The germline CDR1 and CDR2 sequences are PRHDT and FYEKMQ (reference sequence). V lost 3 bases to trimming and J lost 2 bases, with 8 bases between them. There are 14 residues in the CDR3. The CDR3 DNA sequence: TGTGCCAGCAGCTTTCGACAGGGCAATCAGCCCCAGCATTTT. This gives the protein CASSFRQGNQPQHF.

The rearrangement joins TRBV28 to TRBJ2-1, with 8 bases identical to TRBD1. CDR1 is MDHEN and CDR2 is SYDVKM in the germline V gene. The CDR3 is 14 residues long. V was clipped by 5 bases and J by 7 bases; unmatched bases: 7. CDR3 loop: CASSPRTGRNEQFF. In DNA form, the CDR3 reads TGTGCCAGCAGTCCACGGACAGGGAGGAATGAGCAGTTCTTC.

The gene calls are TRBV3-1 (or the pseudogene TRBV3-2) and TRBJ1-1, with 7 bases lining up with TRBD1. The germline V gene has CDR1 LGHDT and CDR2 YNNKEL (reference sequence). The CDR3 totals 15 residues. V lost 2 bases, J lost 6 bases, and 9 bases stayed unmatched. CDR3 in DNA: TGTGCCAGCAGCCAACGGACAGGATGGGGGCCTGAAGCTTTCTTT. Encoded protein: CASSQRTGWGPEAFF.

This chain links TRBV7-9 with TRBJ1-1; 9 nucleotides agree with TRBD1. Losses at the gene ends were 1 base for V and 1 base for J; bases not matched to a gene: 13. The CDR3 is made up of 19 amino acids. CDR1 and CDR2 from the germline V gene are SEHNR and FQNEAQ (reference sequence). The CDR3 nucleotides read TGTGCCAGCAGCTTAGGGGACAGGGCTCGAGTTACGTCGAACACTGAAGCTTTCTTT. As protein: CASSLGDRARVTSNTEAFF. The full variable domain, in which reference TRBV7-9 and TRBJ1-1 provide the parts outside the CDR3, is DTGVSQNPRHKITKRGQNVTFRCDPISEHNRLYWYRQTLGQGPEFLTYFQNEAQLEKSRLLSDRFSAERPKGSFSTLEIQRTEQGDSAMYLCASSLGDRARVTSNTEAFFGQGTRLTVV.

V is TRBV20-1 and J is TRBJ1-2; 7 bases line up with TRBD1. Germline CDR1 reads DFQATT; CDR2 reads SNEGSKA (reference sequence). This CDR3 has 13 amino acids. With V trimmed by 5 bases and J by 0 bases, 3 bases remained unmatched. CDR3 coding DNA: TGCAGTGCTCGTGGGACAGCTAACTATGGCTACACCTTC. Translation: CSARGTANYGYTF.

The rearrangement joins TRBV7-9 to TRBJ2-7, with TRBD1 identical over 10 bases. Germline CDR1 reads SEHNR; CDR2 reads FQNEAQ (reference sequence). The CDR3 length is 15 residues. V lost 6 bases to trimming and J lost 4 bases; unmatched junction nucleotides: 9. The CDR3 coding sequence is TGTGCCAGCAGTTCACCGGGACAGGGGAAGTACGAGCAGTACTTC. This sequence encodes CASSSPGQGKYEQYF.

The genes are TRBV28 and TRBJ2-3; no definite D call. Trimming left V 5 bases short and J 2 bases short, with 5 bases between. Germline assignment: CDR1 MDHEN and CDR2 SYDVKM. The CDR3 sequence is 12 residues long. CDR3 region: CASSLYTDTQYF. Here the CDR3 DNA reads TGTGCCAGCAGTCTTTACACAGATACGCAGTATTTT.

This rearrangement joins TRBV24-1 to TRBJ2-3, with D possibly TRBD2 on 6 matching bases. This CDR3 comprises 13 residues. The germline V gene has CDR1 KGHDR and CDR2 SFDVKD. Trimming removed 7 bases at V and 2 bases at J, with 9 bases between. This chain's CDR3 is CATRGGATDTQYF. DNA for the CDR3: TGTGCCACCAGAGGAGGGGCCACAGATACGCAGTATTTT.

The rearrangement joins TRBV18 to TRBJ2-2, with D tentatively TRBD2 (5 bases). Trimming pared 6 bases from V and 3 bases from J, leaving 8 bases between. The CDR3 has 13 residues. Germline V gene lookup returns CDR1 KGHSH and CDR2 LQKENI. CDR3 sequence: CASSGVDTGELFF. The CDR3 DNA is TGTGCCAGCTCCGGGGTCGACACCGGGGAGCTGTTTTTT.

The V call is TRBV30, the J call TRBJ2-2; no reliable D call. The CDR3 runs 13 residues. Germline loops: CDR1 GTSNPN, CDR2 SVGIG (reference sequence). The ends were cut back, 2 bases at V and 3 bases at J, with 7 bases in the middle. This CDR3 reads CAWSPQYTGELFF. CDR3 DNA: TGTGCCTGGAGTCCCCAGTACACCGGGGAGCTGTTTTTT.

The chain has TRBV30 and TRBJ2-3, with 11 bases aligning to TRBD2. The CDR3 runs 15 residues. The J segment lost 6 bases and the V segment lost 3 bases, leaving 8 bases of the junction unmatched. The germline CDR1 and CDR2 sequences are GTSNPN and SVGIG (reference sequence). The CDR3 DNA is TGTGCCTGGAGCCGTAGCGGGGGGGCAACGGATACGCAGTATTTT. As protein: CAWSRSGGATDTQYF. Full variable domain (rest looked up from reference TRBV30 and TRBJ2-3): SQTIHQWPATLVQPVGSPLSLECTVEGTSNPNLYWYRQAAGRGLQLLFYSVGIGQISSEVPQNLSASRPQDRQFILSSKKLLLSDSGFYLCAWSRSGGATDTQYFGPGTRLTVL.

The J gene is TRBJ1-6, the V gene TRBV15, with a weak D call TRBD1 (5 bases). The CDR3 is made up of 15 amino acids. Germline CDR1 and CDR2: LNHNV and YYDKDF (reference sequence). V shed 1 base and J shed 6 bases, with 10 bases lying between them. The CDR3 loop is CATSRVQGGNSPLHF. The CDR3 region has the DNA TGTGCCACCAGCAGAGTGCAGGGTGGTAATTCACCCCTCCACTTT.

CDR3 DNA: TGCGCCAGCAGCTTCTCGACAGGTCTCTACAATGAGCAGTTCTTC. It codes for CASSFSTGLYNEQFF. The chain combines TRBV5-1 with TRBJ2-1; possibly TRBD1 for D (6 bases). The CDR3 has 15 amino acids. Trimming left V 2 bases short and J 3 bases short, with 12 bases between. CDR1 SGHRS and CDR2 YFSETQ come from the germline V gene.

The CDR3 here is CASSLTGVKVETQYF. CDR3 DNA: TGTGCCAGCAGCCTCACAGGGGTGAAGGTAGAGACCCAGTACTTC. V is TRBV9 and J is TRBJ2-5; 7 bases align to TRBD1. The CDR3 is 15 residues long. V lost 4 bases and J lost 4; bases outside the gene matches: 10. Germline loops: CDR1 SGDLS, CDR2 YYNGEE.

This clone occurred once. V gene TRBV5-6 combines with J gene TRBJ1-4; D might be TRBD1 (5 bases). V lost 2 bases to trimming and J lost 8 bases, with 7 bases between them. Germline V gives CDR1 SGHDT, CDR2 YYEEEE. The CDR3 covers 12 residues. CDR3 region: CASSFGGEKLFF. The CDR3 DNA is TGTGCCAGCAGCTTTGGGGGGGAAAAACTGTTTTTT.